These T cell receptor beta chains were read from a single sample in a study of beta chain features in type 1 diabetes. Sequencing used immunoSEQ multiplex PCR; TCRdb keeps in-frame clones, though not all of them. The data show roughly 240,000 clones, roughly a quarter seen once. Specimen: naive CD4+ T cells from blood. These receptor sequences come from a woman aged 30 to 39 with type 1 diabetes. Both conserved end residues are part of each CDR3. D genes are given only for firm matches. Clone size is stated in some rows and not others, as once, few, many or a class when expanded.

J gene,D gene,V gene,clone size,CDR3 DNA,CDR3 protein
TRBJ1-1,NA,TRBV7-9,NA,TGTGCCAGCAGCTTAGTCCCGGGTTTGGTTGAAGCTTTCTTT,CASSLVPGLVEAFF
TRBJ2-7,TRBD2,TRBV15,NA,TGTGCCACCAGCAGAGATGGTTCTAGCGGGACGTCGCGGGAGCAGTACTTC,CATSRDGSSGTSREQYF
TRBJ2-4,TRBD2,TRBV11-3,NA,TGTGCCAGCAGCTTAGTTATTAGCGGGAGGGCCTCCAAAAACATTCAGTACTTC,CASSLVISGRASKNIQYF
TRBJ2-1,TRBD2,TRBV5-1,NA,TGCGCCAGCAGCTTGGTGGTCCAGCGGGAGGGGAACGAGCAGTTCTTC,CASSLVVQREGNEQFF
TRBJ2-3,TRBD2,TRBV25-1,few,TGTGCCAGCAGTGAGCGCGGGAGTGCGCAGTATTTT,CASSERGSAQYF
TRBJ2-5,NA,TRBV20-1,few,TGCAGTGCTCTACTACAAGAGACCCAGTACTTC,CSALLQETQYF
TRBJ1-2,NA,TRBV5-4,NA,TGTGCCAGCAGCTTGGGTAGTTCAAGTGACTATGGCTACACCTTC,CASSLGSSSDYGYTF
TRBJ2-5,TRBD1,TRBV10-1,few,TGCGCCAGCAGTAACAGGGGGCTCCAAGAGACCCAGTACTTC,CASSNRGLQETQYF
TRBJ1-1,NA,TRBV29-1,NA,TGCAGCGGCGGACAGCCTGGATTATGGACTGAAGCTTTCTTT,CSGGQPGLWTEAFF
TRBJ2-7,NA,TRBV10-3,few,TGTGCCATCAGTGATACTAGCACTCTTTCCTACGAGCAGTACTTC,CAISDTSTLSYEQYF
TRBJ2-7,TRBD2,TRBV2,NA,TGTGCCAGCAGTTTCCGGGAGGGAACCTACGAGCAGTACTTC,CASSFREGTYEQYF
TRBJ2-7,NA,TRBV14,NA,TGTGCCAGCAGCCAAGATGGCAGGGGGGACTACGAGCAGTACTTC,CASSQDGRGDYEQYF
TRBJ2-3,NA,TRBV10-2,once,TGCGCCAGCAGTGATCACAGGGTAGAGTCAGATACGCAGTATTTT,CASSDHRVESDTQYF
TRBJ2-7,NA,TRBV28,NA,TGTGCCAGCAGTCCCCCTTCCCTCTACGAGCAGTACTTC,CASSPPSLYEQYF
TRBJ2-5,NA,TRBV18,few,TGTGCCAGCTCAGTGGCTCGCGGAGGGGAGACCCAGTACTTC,CASSVARGGETQYF
TRBJ2-7,TRBD2,TRBV9,NA,TGTGCCAGTGCGACTAGCGGGACCTCCTACGAGCAGTACTTC,CASATSGTSYEQYF
TRBJ2-7,NA,TRBV5-6,few,TGTGCCAGCCGATCCCAGGGGTACGAGCAGTACTTC,CASRSQGYEQYF
TRBJ2-1,NA,TRBV7-9,once,TGTGCCAGCAGCTCTCGGAGGAACAATGAGCAGTTCTTC,CASSSRRNNEQFF
TRBJ1-2,NA,TRBV6-5,NA,TGTGCCAGCAGATCAGAGGCGGCGGGCTATGGCTACACCTTC,CASRSEAAGYGYTF
TRBJ2-1,NA,TRBV28,NA,TGTGCCAGCAACAGGCGGGCTAGCGCTTACAATGAGCAGTTCTTC,CASNRRASAYNEQFF
TRBJ2-7,TRBD1,TRBV28,NA,TGTGCCAGCAGCTTACCGGGACAGGGTGCCTACGAGCAGTACTTC,CASSLPGQGAYEQYF
TRBJ2-1,NA,TRBV18,NA,TGTGCCAGCTCACCAGCCAGGGACACGGATGAGCAGTTCTTC,CASSPARDTDEQFF
TRBJ2-1,NA,TRBV7-9,NA,TGTGCCAGCAGCTCCCGGGACACCATACTTAATGAGCAGTTCTTC,CASSSRDTILNEQFF
TRBJ1-1,NA,TRBV29-1,few,TGCAGCGGGCGGGGGCCGAACACTGAAGCTTTCTTT,CSGRGPNTEAFF
TRBJ2-5,TRBD2,TRBV7-2,NA,TGTGCCAGCAGCGGGACTAGCGTCGCGAGGGGGACCCAGTACTTC,CASSGTSVARGTQYF
TRBJ2-2,TRBD2,TRBV7-2,few,TGTGCCAGCAGCCCCCCGATGGGACTAGCGGGAGGGACCGGGGAGCTGTTTTTT,CASSPPMGLAGGTGELFF
TRBJ2-2,NA,TRBV5-4,NA,TGTGCCAGCAGCTGGAGGGCGGGAAGGACCGGGGAGCTGTTTTTT,CASSWRAGRTGELFF
TRBJ1-5,NA,TRBV7-7,once,TGTGCTAGCAGCTTAGATCTGGCTCAGCCCCAGCATTTT,CASSLDLAQPQHF
TRBJ2-3,TRBD2,TRBV29-1,few,TGCAGCGTTGAGGGACTAGCGGGAGTATCCACAGATACGCAGTATTTT,CSVEGLAGVSTDTQYF
TRBJ1-5,NA,TRBV28,NA,TGTGCCAGCAGTATCCCACAGGGACCCAATCAGCCCCAGCATTTT,CASSIPQGPNQPQHF
TRBJ2-2,NA,TRBV18,few,TGTGCCAGCTCACCATCCAGGCTCGGATCCGGGGAGCTGTTTTTT,CASSPSRLGSGELFF
TRBJ1-5,NA,TRBV12-5,NA,TGTGCTAGTGGTTACGCCTTCACGGGGCAGCCCCAGCATTTT,CASGYAFTGQPQHF
TRBJ1-2,NA,TRBV4-2,NA,TGTGCCAGCAGCCAAGATTCGGGTGGCTATGGCTACACCTTC,CASSQDSGGYGYTF
TRBJ2-1,NA,TRBV7-2,NA,TGTGCCAGCAGCTTAGCGGGAGTCTCCTACAATGAGCAGTTCTTC,CASSLAGVSYNEQFF
TRBJ1-1,TRBD1,TRBV29-1,NA,TGCAGCGTTAAGACAGGGATTGCCACTGAAGCTTTCTTT,CSVKTGIATEAFF
TRBJ1-3,TRBD1,TRBV29-1,NA,TGCAGCGTTGCGGGACAGGGGGCCGGAAACACCATATATTTT,CSVAGQGAGNTIYF
TRBJ2-1,NA,TRBV4-2,NA,TGTGCCAGCAGCCAAGATTGGGTAGCGCGAGCATACAATGAGCAGTTCTTC,CASSQDWVARAYNEQFF
TRBJ1-2,NA,TRBV27,few,TGTGCCAGCAGTTTAGGTGGGACACTTTATGGCTACACCTTC,CASSLGGTLYGYTF
TRBJ2-3,TRBD2,TRBV9,NA,TGTGCCAGCAGCGTCACTAGCGGGAGGAAGTCAGATACGCAGTATTTT,CASSVTSGRKSDTQYF
TRBJ1-5,TRBD1,TRBV5-1,NA,TGCGCCAGCAGCTTGGGGGACAGCCTTAGCAATCAGCCCCAGCATTTT,CASSLGDSLSNQPQHF
TRBJ2-7,NA,TRBV15,few,TGTGCCACCAGCAGAGGGGCGGGTTCCTACGAGCAGTACTTC,CATSRGAGSYEQYF
TRBJ2-2,NA,TRBV6-5,NA,TGTGCCAGCAGTCGGTTGTGGACCGGGGAGCTGTTTTTT,CASSRLWTGELFF
TRBJ2-1,TRBD2,TRBV18,few,TGTGCCAGCTCACCAACGAGACTAGCGGAGACGGACAATGAGCAGTTCTTC,CASSPTRLAETDNEQFF
TRBJ2-7,TRBD2,TRBV6-1,few,TGTGCCAGCAGTGAAGGGGCGGGAGCGGACGAGCAGTACTTC,CASSEGAGADEQYF
TRBJ1-1,NA,TRBV30,few,TGTGCCTGGAGTCCCCCCGGGGGGGGGCTGAACACTGAAGCTTTCTTT,CAWSPPGGGLNTEAFF
TRBJ2-7,TRBD1,TRBV9,few,TGTGCCAGCAGCGAAAGCACCGGGACAGGGACCTACGAGCAGTACTTC,CASSESTGTGTYEQYF
TRBJ2-5,TRBD1,TRBV4-1,few,TGCGCCAGCAGCCAAGGGGACAGGGGGCAAGAGACCCAGTACTTC,CASSQGDRGQETQYF
TRBJ1-5,TRBD1,TRBV6-1,NA,TGTGCCAGCAGTGCACTAACCGGGACAGGGTTGGAGCAGCCCCAGCATTTT,CASSALTGTGLEQPQHF
TRBJ2-1,NA,TRBV4-1,NA,TGCGCCAGCAGCCGTCCGACACGAATTAGGGGCAGACACAATGAGCAGTTCTTC,CASSRPTRIRGRHNEQFF
TRBJ2-1,TRBD2,TRBV11-2,few,TGTGCCAGCAGCCCGACAGCGGGAGCCAATGAGCAGTTCTTC,CASSPTAGANEQFF
TRBJ1-1,NA,TRBV18,few,TGTGCCAGCTCACCATGGGGGCGCGGAACTGAAGCTTTCTTT,CASSPWGRGTEAFF
TRBJ2-7,NA,TRBV5-1,few,TGCGCCAGCAGTCCGGGGGTACACGAGCAGTACTTC,CASSPGVHEQYF
TRBJ2-5,TRBD2,TRBV28,NA,TGTGCCAGCAGTTCCCCCCGGGGGGAAGAGACCCAGTACTTC,CASSSPRGEETQYF
TRBJ2-3,NA,TRBV30,few,TGTGCCTGGAGTGGGACAGACACAGATACGCAGTATTTT,CAWSGTDTDTQYF
TRBJ2-7,NA,TRBV6-5,NA,TGTGCCAGCAGTGCTCCCACAGGGCTCGAGCAGTACTTC,CASSAPTGLEQYF
TRBJ2-5,TRBD1,TRBV27,NA,TGTGCCAGCAGTTTATGGGGCAGGGGGCTAGAGACCCAGTACTTC,CASSLWGRGLETQYF
TRBJ2-1,NA,TRBV7-2,NA,TGTGCCAGCAGCTTAGCAGCGACTCCCTCCTACAATGAGCAGTTCTTC,CASSLAATPSYNEQFF
TRBJ1-4,NA,TRBV30,NA,TGTGCCTGGAGTCGGGGGGCAGTTGAAAAACTGTTTTTT,CAWSRGAVEKLFF